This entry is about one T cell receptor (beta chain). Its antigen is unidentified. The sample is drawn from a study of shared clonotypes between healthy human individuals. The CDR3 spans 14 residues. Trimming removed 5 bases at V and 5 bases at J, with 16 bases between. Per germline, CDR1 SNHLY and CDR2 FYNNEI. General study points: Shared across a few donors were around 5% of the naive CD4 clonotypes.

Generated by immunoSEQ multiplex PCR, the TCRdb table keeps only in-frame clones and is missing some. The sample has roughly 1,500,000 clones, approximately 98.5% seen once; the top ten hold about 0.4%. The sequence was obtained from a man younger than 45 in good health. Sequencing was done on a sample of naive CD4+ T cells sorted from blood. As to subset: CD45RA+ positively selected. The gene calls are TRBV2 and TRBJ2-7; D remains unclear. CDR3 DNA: TGTGCCAGCAGTCCTCGCACAACAAGCAACGAGCAGTACTTC. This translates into CASSPRTTSNEQYF. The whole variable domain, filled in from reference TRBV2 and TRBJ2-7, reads EPEVTQTPSHQVTQMGQEVILRCVPISNHLYFYWYRQILGQKVEFLVSFYNNEISEKSEIFDDQFSVERPDGSNFTLKIRSTKLEDSAMYFCASSPRTTSNEQYFGPGTRLTVT.